This T cell receptor beta chain was recorded in a study of blood T cell repertoires in COVID-19. Across the study: There were acute and convalescent COVID-19 samples, and they came from the United States, Italy and Spain.

This CDR3 region has 16 residues. Germline CDR1 is SGDLS and CDR2 is YYNGEE. The trim removed 4 bases at V and 8 bases at J, leaving 17 bases unmatched. Authors' data handling: Nucleated cell counts were estimated from reference gene primer amplification. Using immunoSEQ multiplex PCR, the repertoire was profiled, and TCRdb retains in-frame clones only, with some absent. V and J calls and clone size follow that table, whereas D and trimming were derived from the DNA. This sample has 65,000 to 70,000 clones, with roughly 85% found just once. This rearrangement joins TRBV9 to TRBJ1-2; 7 positions agree with TRBD1. The sequenced sample consisted of peripheral blood. This clonotype originated in a woman aged 80 or older with acute or convalescent COVID-19. CDR3 protein: CASSPRQGRLTMGYTF. The CDR3 DNA follows: TGTGCCAGCAGCCCTCGACAGGGCCGCTTAACTATGGGCTACACCTTC.